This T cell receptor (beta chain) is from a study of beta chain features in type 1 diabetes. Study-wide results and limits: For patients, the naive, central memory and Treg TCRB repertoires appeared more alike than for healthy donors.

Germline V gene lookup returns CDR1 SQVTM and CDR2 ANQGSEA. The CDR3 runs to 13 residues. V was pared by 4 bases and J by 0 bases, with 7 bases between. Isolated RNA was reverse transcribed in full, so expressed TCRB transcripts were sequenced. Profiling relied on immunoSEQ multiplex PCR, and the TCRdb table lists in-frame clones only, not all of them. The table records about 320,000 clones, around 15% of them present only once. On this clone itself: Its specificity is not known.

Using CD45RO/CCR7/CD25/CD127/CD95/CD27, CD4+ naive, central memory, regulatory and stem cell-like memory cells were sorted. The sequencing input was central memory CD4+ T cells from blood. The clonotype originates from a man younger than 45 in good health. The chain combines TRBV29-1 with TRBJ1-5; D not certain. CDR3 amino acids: CSVVQDSNQPQHF. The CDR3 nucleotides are TGCAGCGTTGTTCAGGATAGCAATCAGCCCCAGCATTTT.